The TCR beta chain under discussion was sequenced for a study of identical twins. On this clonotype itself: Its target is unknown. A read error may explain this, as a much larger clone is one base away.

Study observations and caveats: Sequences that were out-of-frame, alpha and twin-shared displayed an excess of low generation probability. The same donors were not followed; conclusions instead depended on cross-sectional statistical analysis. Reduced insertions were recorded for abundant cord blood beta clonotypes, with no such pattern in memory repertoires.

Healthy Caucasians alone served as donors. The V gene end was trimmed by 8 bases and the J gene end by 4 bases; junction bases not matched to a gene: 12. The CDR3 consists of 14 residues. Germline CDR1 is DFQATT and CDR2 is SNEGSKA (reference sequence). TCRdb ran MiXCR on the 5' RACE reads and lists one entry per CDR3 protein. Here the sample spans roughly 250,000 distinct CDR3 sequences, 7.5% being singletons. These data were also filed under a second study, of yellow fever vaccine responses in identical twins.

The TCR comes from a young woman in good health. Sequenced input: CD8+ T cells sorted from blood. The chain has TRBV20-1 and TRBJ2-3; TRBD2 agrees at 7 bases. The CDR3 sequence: CSTWRGSGADTQYF. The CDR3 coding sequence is TGCAGTACTTGGCGCGGGAGTGGAGCAGATACGCAGTATTTT.